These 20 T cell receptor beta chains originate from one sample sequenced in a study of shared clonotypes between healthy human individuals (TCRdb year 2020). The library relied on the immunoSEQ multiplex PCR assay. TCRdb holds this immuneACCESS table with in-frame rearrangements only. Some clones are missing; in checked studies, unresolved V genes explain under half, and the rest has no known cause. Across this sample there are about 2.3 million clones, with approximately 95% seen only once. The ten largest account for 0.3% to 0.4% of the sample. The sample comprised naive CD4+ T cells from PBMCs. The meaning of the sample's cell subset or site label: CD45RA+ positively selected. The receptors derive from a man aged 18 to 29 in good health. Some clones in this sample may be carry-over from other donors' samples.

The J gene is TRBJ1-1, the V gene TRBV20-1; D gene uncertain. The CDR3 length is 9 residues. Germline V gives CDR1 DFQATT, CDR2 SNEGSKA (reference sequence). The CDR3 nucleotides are TGCAGCCCCCCTGGGGAAGCTTTCTTT. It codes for CSPPGEAFF.

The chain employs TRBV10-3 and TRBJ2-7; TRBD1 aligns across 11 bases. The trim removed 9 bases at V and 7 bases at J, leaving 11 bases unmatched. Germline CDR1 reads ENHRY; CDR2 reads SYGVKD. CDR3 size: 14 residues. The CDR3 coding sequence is TGTGCCATTCAGGACAGGGGGCGCTCTGAGGAGCAGTACTTC. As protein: CAIQDRGRSEEQYF.

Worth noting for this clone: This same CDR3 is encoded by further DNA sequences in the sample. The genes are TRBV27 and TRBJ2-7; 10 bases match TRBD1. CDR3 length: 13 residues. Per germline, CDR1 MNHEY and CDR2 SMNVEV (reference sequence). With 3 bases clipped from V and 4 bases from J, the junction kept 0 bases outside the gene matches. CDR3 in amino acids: CASSLDRGYEQYF. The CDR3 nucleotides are TGTGCCAGCAGTTTGGACAGGGGGTACGAGCAGTACTTC.

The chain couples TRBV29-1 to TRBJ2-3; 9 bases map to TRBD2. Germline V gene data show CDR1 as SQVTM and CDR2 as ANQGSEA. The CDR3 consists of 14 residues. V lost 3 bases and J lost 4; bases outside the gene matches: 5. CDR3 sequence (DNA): TGCAGCGTTGACCCAGCGGGAGGTTCAGATACGCAGTATTTT. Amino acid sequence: CSVDPAGGSDTQYF.

CDR3 DNA: TGTGCCAGTAGAAGGACTAGCGGGAGCACAGATACGCAGTATTTT. Protein product: CASRRTSGSTDTQYF. V and J are TRBV19 and TRBJ2-3; 11 positions match TRBD2. V shed 6 bases and J 0 bases; nucleotides not matched to a gene: 2. CDR1 and CDR2 (germline): LNHDA, SQIVND (reference sequence). This CDR3 comprises 15 residues.

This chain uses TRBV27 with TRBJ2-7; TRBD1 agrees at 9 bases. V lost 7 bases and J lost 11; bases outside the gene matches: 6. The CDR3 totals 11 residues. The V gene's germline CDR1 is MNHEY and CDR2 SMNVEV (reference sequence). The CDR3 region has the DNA TGTGCCAGCACTCCCCGGGACAGGGAGTACTTC. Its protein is CASTPRDREYF.

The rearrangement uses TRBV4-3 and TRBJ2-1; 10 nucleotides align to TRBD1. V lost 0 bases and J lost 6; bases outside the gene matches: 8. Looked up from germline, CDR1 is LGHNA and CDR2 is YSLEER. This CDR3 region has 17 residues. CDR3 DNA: TGCGCCAGCAGCCAAGATCGGAGACAGGGGGCTGGCAATGAGCAGTTCTTC. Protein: CASSQDRRQGAGNEQFF.

CDR3 in amino acids: CASSAGGFGTDTQYF. The CDR3 DNA is TGCGCCAGCAGCGCCGGGGGATTTGGGACAGATACGCAGTATTTT. This chain links TRBV5-1 with TRBJ2-3, with a tentative D call TRBD2 (6 bases). The CDR3 extends over 15 amino acids. CDR1 and CDR2 from the germline V gene are SGHRS and YFSETQ. With 4 bases removed from V and 3 bases from J, the gap between germline ends came to 15 bases.

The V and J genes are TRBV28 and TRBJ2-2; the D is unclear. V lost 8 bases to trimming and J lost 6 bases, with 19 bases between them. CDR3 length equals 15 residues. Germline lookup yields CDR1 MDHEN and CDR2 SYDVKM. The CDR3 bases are TGTGCCAGCGGAAGTTTGGCTAGTGGGGCCGGGGAGCTGTTTTTT. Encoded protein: CASGSLASGAGELFF.

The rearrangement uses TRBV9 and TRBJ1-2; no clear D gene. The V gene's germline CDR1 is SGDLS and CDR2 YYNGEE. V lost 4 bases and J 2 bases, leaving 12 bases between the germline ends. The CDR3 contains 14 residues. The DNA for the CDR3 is TGTGCCAGCAGCCCGAAGGGAGGGAACTATGGCTACACCTTC. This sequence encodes CASSPKGGNYGYTF.

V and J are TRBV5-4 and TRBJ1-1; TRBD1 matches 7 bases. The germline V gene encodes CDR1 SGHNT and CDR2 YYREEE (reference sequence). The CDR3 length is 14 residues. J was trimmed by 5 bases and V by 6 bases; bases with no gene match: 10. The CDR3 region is CASKERQGGTEAFF. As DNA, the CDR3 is TGTGCCAGCAAGGAAAGACAGGGAGGAACTGAAGCTTTCTTT.

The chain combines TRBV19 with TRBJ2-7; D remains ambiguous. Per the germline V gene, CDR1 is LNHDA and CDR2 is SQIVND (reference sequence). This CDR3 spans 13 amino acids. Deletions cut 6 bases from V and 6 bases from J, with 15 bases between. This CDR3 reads CASSQTRMTEQYF. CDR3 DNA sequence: TGTGCCAGTAGCCAGACAAGAATGACCGAGCAGTACTTC. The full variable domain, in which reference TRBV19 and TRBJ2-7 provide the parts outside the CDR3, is DGGITQSPKYLFRKEGQNVTLSCEQNLNHDAMYWYRQDPGQGLRLIYYSQIVNDFQKGDIAEGYSVSREKKESFPLTVTSAQKNPTAFYLCASSQTRMTEQYFGPGTRLTVT.

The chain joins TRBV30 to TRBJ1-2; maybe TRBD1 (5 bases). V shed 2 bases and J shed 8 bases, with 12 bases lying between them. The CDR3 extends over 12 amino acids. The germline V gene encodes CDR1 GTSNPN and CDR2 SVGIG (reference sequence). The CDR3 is CAWSIQASGYTF. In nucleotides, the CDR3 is TGTGCCTGGAGTATACAGGCCAGCGGCTACACCTTC.

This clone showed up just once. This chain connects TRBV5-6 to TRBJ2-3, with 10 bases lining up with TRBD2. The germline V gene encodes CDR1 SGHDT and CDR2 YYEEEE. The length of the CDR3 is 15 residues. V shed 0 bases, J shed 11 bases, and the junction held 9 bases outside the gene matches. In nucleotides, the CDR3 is TGTGCCAGCAGCTTGGCGGGAAGCGGGAGGGGGTTGCAGTATTTT. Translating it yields CASSLAGSGRGLQYF.

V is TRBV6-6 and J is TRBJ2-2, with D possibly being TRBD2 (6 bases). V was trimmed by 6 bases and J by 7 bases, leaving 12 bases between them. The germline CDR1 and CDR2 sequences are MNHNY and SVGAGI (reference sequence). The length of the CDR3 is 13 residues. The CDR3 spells CASRGGEGGELFF. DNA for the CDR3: TGTGCCAGCAGGGGGGGAGAAGGCGGGGAGCTGTTTTTT.

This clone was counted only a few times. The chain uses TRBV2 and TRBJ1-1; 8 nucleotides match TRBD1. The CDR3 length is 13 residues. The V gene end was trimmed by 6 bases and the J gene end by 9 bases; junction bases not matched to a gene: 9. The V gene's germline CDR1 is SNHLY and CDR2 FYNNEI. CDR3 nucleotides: TGTGCCAGCAGCTTACCGGGACAGGAAAAAGCTTTCTTT. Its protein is CASSLPGQEKAFF.

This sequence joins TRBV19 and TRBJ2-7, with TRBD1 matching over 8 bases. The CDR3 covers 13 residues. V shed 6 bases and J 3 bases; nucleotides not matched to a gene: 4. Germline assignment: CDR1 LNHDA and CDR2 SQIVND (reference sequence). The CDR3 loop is CASRATGVYEQYF. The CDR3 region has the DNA TGTGCCAGTAGGGCGACAGGGGTCTACGAGCAGTACTTC.

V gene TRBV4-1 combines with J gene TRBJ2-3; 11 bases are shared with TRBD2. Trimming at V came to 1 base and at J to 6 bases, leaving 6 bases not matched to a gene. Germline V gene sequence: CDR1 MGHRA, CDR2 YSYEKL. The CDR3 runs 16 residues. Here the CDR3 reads CASSQGVAGGMDTQYF. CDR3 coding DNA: TGCGCCAGCAGCCAAGGGGTAGCGGGAGGGATGGATACGCAGTATTTT.

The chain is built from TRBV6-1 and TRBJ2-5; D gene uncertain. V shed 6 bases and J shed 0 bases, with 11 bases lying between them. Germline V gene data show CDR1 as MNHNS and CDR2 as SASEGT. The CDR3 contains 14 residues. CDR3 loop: CASSRGPNQETQYF. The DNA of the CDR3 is TGTGCCAGCAGCAGAGGACCTAACCAAGAGACCCAGTACTTC.

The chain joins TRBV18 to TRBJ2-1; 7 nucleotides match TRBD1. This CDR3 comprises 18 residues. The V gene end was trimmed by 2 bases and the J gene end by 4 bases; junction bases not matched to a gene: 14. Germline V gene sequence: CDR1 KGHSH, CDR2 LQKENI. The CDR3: CASSPYGLTGLNYNEQFF. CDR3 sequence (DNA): TGTGCCAGCTCACCATACGGGTTGACAGGGTTGAATTACAATGAGCAGTTCTTC.